Presented here are 17 T cell receptor beta chains from one specimen sequenced in a study of technical replicates of blood from a handful of donors. Clones were sequenced by immunoSEQ multiplex PCR, and TCRdb holds only the in-frame ones, with some missing. The table has approximately 74,000 clones, 88% seen once. The sequencing sample was made of PBMCs. These receptors came from a human donor in good health. Some clones in this sample may be carry-over from other donors' samples.

This clone was picked up one time. This rearrangement joins TRBV11-1 to TRBJ2-7, with 9 bases matching TRBD1. Germline assignment: CDR1 SGHAT and CDR2 FQDESV (reference sequence). CDR3 size: 14 residues. After removal of 5 bases from V and 5 bases from J, the junction contained 7 bases not matched to a gene. The DNA of the CDR3 is TGTGCCAGCAGCCCTCGGACAGGGGACAACGAGCAGTACTTC. Translating it yields CASSPRTGDNEQYF.

The V gene is TRBV4-3, the J gene TRBJ2-7; TRBD2 matches at 7 bases. The germline V gene has CDR1 LGHNA and CDR2 YSLEER. The junction had 4 bases not matched to a gene; V was cut back by 4 bases and J by 1 base. This CDR3 is 14 amino acids long. The CDR3 here is CASSPRTRSYEQYF. The CDR3 DNA reads as TGCGCCAGCAGCCCACGGACTAGATCCTACGAGCAGTACTTC.

The chain carries TRBV7-2 and TRBJ2-1; 9 bases fit TRBD2. CDR1 and CDR2 from the germline V gene are SGHTA and FQGNSA. This CDR3 region has 14 residues. The ends lost 0 bases at V and 7 bases at J; junction bases unmatched: 1. In DNA, the CDR3 is TGTGCCAGCAGCTTAGCGCTAGCGGGAAATGAGCAGTTCTTC. Amino acids: CASSLALAGNEQFF.

CDR3 in amino acids: CASSVPGNEQFF. The CDR3, as DNA: TGTGCCAGCAGTGTGCCCGGCAATGAGCAGTTCTTC. This chain links TRBV2 with TRBJ2-1, with D unclear. Germline CDR1 and CDR2: SNHLY and FYNNEI. The germline V and J ends were trimmed by 4 bases and 6 bases, with 7 bases remaining between them. This CDR3 has 12 residues. The whole variable domain, filled in from reference TRBV2 and TRBJ2-1, reads EPEVTQTPSHQVTQMGQEVILRCVPISNHLYFYWYRQILGQKVEFLVSFYNNEISEKSEIFDDQFSVERPDGSNFTLKIRSTKLEDSAMYFCASSVPGNEQFFGPGTRLTVL.

The chain couples TRBV5-6 to TRBJ2-1, with a tentative D call TRBD1 (5 bases). V was cut by 0 bases and J by 5 bases, with 6 bases left in between. CDR1 is SGHDT, CDR2 YYEEEE, per germline. This CDR3 has 13 amino acids. The CDR3: CASSLGRDNEQFF. As DNA, the CDR3 is TGTGCCAGCAGCTTGGGCAGGGACAATGAGCAGTTCTTC.

The V and J genes are TRBV4-2 and TRBJ2-3; a possible D gene is TRBD1 (5 bases). The germline V gene encodes CDR1 LGHNA and CDR2 YNFKEQ. The germline V and J ends were trimmed by 0 bases and 2 bases, with 15 bases remaining between them. The CDR3 length is 17 residues. Here the CDR3 DNA reads TGTGCCAGCAGCCAAGATTCGAGCTGGGGCTTCACAGATACGCAGTATTTT. Protein product: CASSQDSSWGFTDTQYF.

The chain is built from TRBV4-2 and TRBJ2-3, with 10 bases identical to TRBD2. Germline loops: CDR1 LGHNA, CDR2 YNFKEQ. The CDR3 is 19 residues long. The J segment lost 1 base and the V segment lost 0 bases, leaving 10 bases of the junction unmatched. The CDR3 region is CASSQDLRLAGARTDTQYF. The DNA of the CDR3 is TGTGCCAGCAGCCAAGATCTACGGCTAGCGGGGGCCCGCACAGATACGCAGTATTTT.

The chain recombines TRBV9 with TRBJ2-3; D possibly corresponds to TRBD1 (5 bases). The germline V and J ends were trimmed by 1 base and 3 bases, with 6 bases remaining between them. The CDR3 is made up of 13 amino acids. Per germline, CDR1 SGDLS and CDR2 YYNGEE. CDR3: CASSVQGTDTQYF. In DNA, the CDR3 is TGTGCCAGCAGCGTACAGGGAACAGATACGCAGTATTTT. The full variable domain, completed using reference TRBV9 and TRBJ2-3, is DSGVTQTPKHLITATGQRVTLRCSPRSGDLSVYWYQQSLDQGLQFLIQYYNGEERAKGNILERFSAQQFPDLHSELNLSSLELGDSALYFCASSVQGTDTQYFGPGTRLTVL.

The V gene is TRBV15, the J gene TRBJ1-1; 9 positions agree with TRBD1. V trimming: 3 bases; J trimming: 3 bases; junction bases outside the gene matches: 2. The CDR3 runs to 14 residues. Germline CDR1 reads LNHNV; CDR2 reads YYDKDF (reference sequence). The CDR3 here is CATSSRQGDTEAFF. Here the CDR3 DNA reads TGTGCCACCAGCAGTCGACAGGGGGACACTGAAGCTTTCTTT.

The chain is built from TRBV30 and TRBJ2-2, with D possibly being TRBD1 (6 bases). This CDR3 contains 15 residues. The germline CDR1 and CDR2 sequences are GTSNPN and SVGIG (reference sequence). V was cut by 4 bases and J by 2 bases, with 14 bases left in between. CDR3 bases: TGTGCCTGGATACCAAAGACAGGCAACACCGGGGAGCTGTTTTTT. Its translation: CAWIPKTGNTGELFF. Full variable domain (rest looked up from reference TRBV30 and TRBJ2-2): SQTIHQWPATLVQPVGSPLSLECTVEGTSNPNLYWYRQAAGRGLQLLFYSVGIGQISSEVPQNLSASRPQDRQFILSSKKLLLSDSGFYLCAWIPKTGNTGELFFGEGSRLTVL.

This clone was picked up one time. The chain combines TRBV6-6 with TRBJ2-1; 7 bases align to TRBD2. Germline V gene lookup returns CDR1 MNHNY and CDR2 SVGAGI (reference sequence). The length of the CDR3 is 16 residues. After removal of 8 bases from V and 5 bases from J, the junction contained 15 bases not matched to a gene. The CDR3 DNA is TGTGCCAGCGTGGGAGGGAAGGGACCTCTGAACAATGAGCAGTTCTTC. The encoded protein is CASVGGKGPLNNEQFF.

The rearrangement uses TRBV5-1 and TRBJ2-5, with D tentatively TRBD2 (5 bases). Trimming left V 4 bases short and J 1 base short, with 14 bases between. Germline loops: CDR1 SGHRS, CDR2 YFSETQ. The CDR3 covers 15 residues. CDR3 protein: CASSLPWRPQETQYF. The CDR3 DNA follows: TGCGCCAGCAGCCTACCGTGGAGGCCCCAAGAGACCCAGTACTTC.

The genes are TRBV4-1 and TRBJ1-1; D may be TRBD1 (6 bases). The V gene's germline CDR1 is MGHRA and CDR2 YSYEKL. The CDR3 covers 14 residues. Trimming shortened V by 5 bases and J by 3 bases, and 13 bases separated the two germline ends. The CDR3 loop reads CASSDTGLDTEAFF. CDR3 nucleotide sequence: TGCGCCAGCAGCGACACAGGGCTGGACACTGAAGCTTTCTTT.

This chain links TRBV29-1 with TRBJ2-7; 7 bases match TRBD1. The germline V gene encodes CDR1 SQVTM and CDR2 ANQGSEA. CDR3 size: 16 residues. The trim removed 6 bases at V and 2 bases at J, leaving 16 bases unmatched. CDR3 residues: CSVGDRQRVGAYEQYF. In nucleotides, the CDR3 is TGCAGCGTGGGGGACAGACAACGAGTTGGGGCCTACGAGCAGTACTTC.

CDR3 loop: CSASVQDEAFF. The CDR3 DNA reads as TGCAGTGCTAGCGTACAGGATGAAGCTTTCTTT. This chain uses TRBV20-1 with TRBJ1-1; weak D call: TRBD1 (5 bases). Germline CDR1 is DFQATT and CDR2 is SNEGSKA (reference sequence). Deletions cut 3 bases from V and 7 bases from J, with 9 bases between. This CDR3 is 11 amino acids long.

The chain uses TRBV5-4 and TRBJ2-7; D is possibly TRBD1 (5 bases). The CDR3 consists of 15 residues. Looked up from germline, CDR1 is SGHNT and CDR2 is YYREEE (reference sequence). V shed 3 bases and J shed 6 bases, with 19 bases lying between them. This CDR3 reads CASSSPGHRGSEQYF. The CDR3 DNA reads TGTGCCAGCAGCTCACCGGGCCATAGGGGTTCCGAGCAGTACTTC. Together with reference TRBV5-4 and TRBJ2-7, the CDR3 gives the full variable domain: ETGVTQSPTHLIKTRGQQVTLRCSSQSGHNTVSWYQQALGQGPQFIFQYYREEENGRGNFPPRFSGLQFPNYSSELNVNALELDDSALYLCASSSPGHRGSEQYFGPGTRLTVT.

In DNA, the CDR3 is TGTGCCAGCTCACCACAGGGGGCGGATGGCTACACCTTC. Amino acid sequence: CASSPQGADGYTF. V and J are TRBV18 and TRBJ1-2; TRBD1 matches 7 bases. The germline CDR1 and CDR2 sequences are KGHSH and LQKENI. The CDR3 runs to 13 residues. Unmatched junction bases numbered 2, after V lost 1 base and J lost 6 bases.